This T cell receptor (beta chain) was sequenced in a study of molecular identifiers for immune sequencing clone quantification. Regarding the study as a whole: Highly expanded clone sizes could be underestimated by identical TCR molecules sharing a barcode. A single cell's spiked Jurkat TCR RNA was reportedly detectable among fewer than 1.1 million naive cells. The share of molecules held by clones above 20 RNA copies was over 99% in effector cells and under 1% in naive cells.

MiXCR, run by TCRdb on the PCR reads, gives a single entry per CDR3 protein. Here the sample spans about 640,000 distinct CDR3 sequences, about 20% being singletons. Preparation of naive CD8 libraries involved roughly 18,000 to 1,100,000 sorted cells and 10%, 30% or 50% RNA. The V gene's germline CDR1 is LGHNA and CDR2 YNFKEQ. CDR3 length: 15 residues. Unmatched junction bases numbered 7, after V lost 2 bases and J lost 5 bases. This clonotype was counted only a few times. Its antigen remains unknown. The sample was naive CD8+ T cells from blood, with Jurkat cell RNA spiked in. Subset here: FACS-sorted CD8+CD4-CCR7+CD45RA+ naive T cells. The chain has TRBV4-2 and TRBJ2-7; 9 bases line up with TRBD1. The TCR comes from a human donor in good health. Some libraries in this study had Jurkat cell RNA spiked in. The CDR3 DNA is TGTGCCAGCAGCCAACGAACAGGGGGCGCGGACGAGCAGTACGTC. Residues: CASSQRTGGADEQYV.